Below are 8 T cell receptor beta chains sequenced from a single sample in a study of T cell repertoires in cytomegalovirus infection (dated 2019 in TCRdb). The sample's treatment or condition label, decoded: in vitro stimulation with specific CMV peptide epitopes to enrich CMV-specific T cells. What these receptors recognize is not known. These reads were obtained on an Illumina HiSeq 1500. TCRdb reran the public reads through fastp at Q25 and MiXCR, keeping productive beta chains. Each entry merges the rows of one CDR3 protein and shows their most common DNA and genes. Recorded for this sample are over 100,000 distinct CDR3 sequences; about 30% of them occurred a single time. The top ten constitute around 80% of the sample. The material sequenced was CD8+ T cells from cultured PBMCs, taken from culture after CMV antigen stimulation. These receptors were taken from a human donor in good health (CMV status not recorded). Some clones in this sample may be carry-over from other donors' samples.

This clonotype was seen at least ten times. The rearrangement joins TRBV7-6 to TRBJ2-7; possible D gene TRBD2, 6 bases. CDR1 is SGHVS, CDR2 FNYEAQ, per germline. The ends were cut back, 5 bases at V and 7 bases at J, with 15 bases in the middle. The CDR3 runs to 13 residues. CDR3 in amino acids: CASSRAAGGEQYF. The DNA for the CDR3 is TGTGCCAGCAGCCGCGCGGCCGGAGGGGAGCAGTACTTC.

V and J are TRBV14 and TRBJ1-5, with TRBD1 as a possible D gene (5 bases). Germline CDR1 SGHDN, CDR2 FVKESK. The V end was cut by 3 bases, the J end by 6 bases, with 9 bases between. The CDR3 contains 13 residues. The CDR3: CASSQGGVQPQHF. CDR3 nucleotides: TGTGCCAGCAGCCAGGGGGGGGTTCAGCCCCAGCATTTT.

CDR3 sequence reads: CASTAAQGAREKLFF. In DNA, the CDR3 is TGTGCCAGCACCGCCGCACAGGGGGCTCGGGAAAAACTGTTTTTT. The rearrangement links TRBV7-6 to TRBJ1-4, with 9 bases that match TRBD1. CDR1 SGHVS and CDR2 FNYEAQ come from the germline V gene. The CDR3 extends over 15 amino acids. The V segment lost 7 bases and the J segment 8 bases; nucleotides outside the gene matches: 11.

The chain joins TRBV2 to TRBJ2-7; D may be TRBD1 (5 bases). The CDR3 runs 14 residues. Trimming stripped 1 base from V and 4 bases from J, with 11 bases between. Germline CDR1 and CDR2: SNHLY and FYNNEI. The CDR3 region has the DNA TGTGCCAGCAGTGAAGAAGCAGGGTTGTACGAGCAGTACTTC. As protein: CASSEEAGLYEQYF. The complete variable domain, with remaining parts taken from reference TRBV2 and TRBJ2-7, reads EPEVTQTPSHQVTQMGQEVILRCVPISNHLYFYWYRQILGQKVEFLVSFYNNEISEKSEIFDDQFSVERPDGSNFTLKIRSTKLEDSAMYFCASSEEAGLYEQYFGPGTRLTVT.

The rearrangement uses TRBV6-6 and TRBJ2-1, with 14 bases lining up with TRBD2. The V gene's germline CDR1 is MNHNY and CDR2 SVGAGI (reference sequence). CDR3 length: 17 residues. V shed 0 bases and J 5 bases; nucleotides not matched to a gene: 3. The CDR3 sequence is CASSYSLTSGGDNEQFF. Here the CDR3 DNA reads TGTGCCAGCAGTTACTCTTTGACTAGCGGGGGGGACAATGAGCAGTTCTTC.

This clonotype appeared many times. V usage is TRBV28 and J usage is TRBJ1-1, with D tentatively TRBD1 (5 bases). CDR3 size: 16 residues. Per germline, CDR1 MDHEN and CDR2 SYDVKM. Trimming cost V 6 bases and J 0 bases, with 17 bases left between them. CDR3 residues: CASSQATGRLNTEAFF. The CDR3 region has the DNA TGTGCCAGCAGCCAGGCTACGGGACGTTTGAACACTGAAGCTTTCTTT.

In DNA form, the CDR3 reads TGTGCCAGCAGGCTAGCGGGGGACTCTAGCACAGATACGCAGTATTTT. Translated, it gives CASRLAGDSSTDTQYF. The chain joins TRBV28 to TRBJ2-3; 10 bases agree with TRBD2. In germline, CDR1 is MDHEN, CDR2 SYDVKM. There are 16 residues in the CDR3. V lost 6 bases, J lost 0 bases, and 6 bases stayed unmatched.

This chain uses TRBV4-1 with TRBJ1-1, with D perhaps matching TRBD1 (6 bases). The CDR3 is 12 amino acids. The ends were cut back, 3 bases at V and 7 bases at J, with 9 bases in the middle. The germline gives CDR1 MGHRA, CDR2 YSYEKL. As DNA, the CDR3 is TGCGCCAGCAGCCAGAAGACAGGTGAAGCTTTCTTT. Encoded protein: CASSQKTGEAFF.